Presented here are 7 T cell receptor beta chains from one specimen sequenced in a study of beta chain features in type 1 diabetes. The whole isolated RNA underwent reverse transcription, so sequencing captured expressed TCRB transcripts. Assay used: immunoSEQ multiplex PCR; TCRdb lists only in-frame clones, some missing. The table has about 250,000 clones, roughly an eighth seen once. Sequenced sample: naive CD4+ T cells from blood. These receptors originate from a woman in her forties in good health.

This clone turned up a few times. This CDR3 is CASSPVQTSEQYF. For the CDR3, the DNA is TGTGCCAGCTCACCAGTACAGACTAGCGAGCAGTACTTC. The chain couples TRBV18 to TRBJ2-7; a weak D match, TRBD2 (6 bases). The V end lost 2 bases, the J end lost 6 bases, and 11 bases lay between the germline ends. The CDR3 totals 13 residues. In germline, CDR1 is KGHSH, CDR2 LQKENI.

Only a few counts were recorded for this clone. The rearrangement links TRBV9 to TRBJ2-3; possibly TRBD2 for D (6 bases). This CDR3 has 14 amino acids. Trimming took off 0 bases at V and 4 bases at J, with 9 bases between the two ends. Germline CDR1 and CDR2: SGDLS and YYNGEE. The CDR3 region is CASSVELAADTQYF. In DNA, the CDR3 is TGTGCCAGCAGCGTAGAACTAGCAGCAGATACGCAGTATTTT.

This clone was observed a handful of times. This rearrangement joins TRBV5-1 to TRBJ2-3, with a possible D match to TRBD1 (6 bases). Germline lookup yields CDR1 SGHRS and CDR2 YFSETQ. This CDR3 has 14 amino acids. V shed 4 bases and J shed 0 bases, with 9 bases lying between them. The CDR3 loop is CASSRDTSTDTQYF. The CDR3 DNA reads TGCGCCAGCAGCCGGGACACCAGCACAGATACGCAGTATTTT.

CDR3 DNA: TGCGCCAGCAGCTTGGCGGGGACAGCTAATGGCTACACCTTC. Protein: CASSLAGTANGYTF. This sequence joins TRBV5-1 and TRBJ1-2; TRBD1 matches at 7 bases. Germline assignment: CDR1 SGHRS and CDR2 YFSETQ. The CDR3 covers 14 residues. V gave up 0 bases and J gave up 6 bases; unmatched junction bases: 5.

This chain uses TRBV5-1 with TRBJ2-3; D perhaps matches TRBD1 (5 bases). The germline V gene has CDR1 SGHRS and CDR2 YFSETQ. CDR3 length: 16 residues. Trimming removed 4 bases from V and 3 bases from J, with 18 bases in between. CDR3 in amino acids: CASSPRQLTLTDTQYF. The CDR3 coding sequence is TGCGCCAGCAGCCCAAGACAGCTGACTCTGACAGATACGCAGTATTTT.

The CDR3 protein is CASSLDREWGSFF. The CDR3 nucleotides read TGTGCCAGCAGCTTAGACCGGGAGTGGGGATCTTTCTTT. The rearrangement links TRBV13 to TRBJ1-1, with D uncertain. Germline CDR1 is PRHDT and CDR2 is FYEKMQ (reference sequence). Trimming took 1 base from V and 12 from J, leaving 15 bases between them. The CDR3 length is 13 residues.

This clone has just a few counts. The chain links TRBV7-2 to TRBJ2-7; 7 bases align to TRBD1. Trimming at V came to 5 bases and at J to 3 bases, leaving 7 bases not matched to a gene. CDR1 is SGHTA and CDR2 is FQGNSA in the germline V gene. The CDR3 extends over 14 amino acids. CDR3 region: CASSTTGYNYEQYF. DNA of the CDR3: TGTGCCAGCAGCACGACAGGGTATAACTACGAGCAGTACTTC.